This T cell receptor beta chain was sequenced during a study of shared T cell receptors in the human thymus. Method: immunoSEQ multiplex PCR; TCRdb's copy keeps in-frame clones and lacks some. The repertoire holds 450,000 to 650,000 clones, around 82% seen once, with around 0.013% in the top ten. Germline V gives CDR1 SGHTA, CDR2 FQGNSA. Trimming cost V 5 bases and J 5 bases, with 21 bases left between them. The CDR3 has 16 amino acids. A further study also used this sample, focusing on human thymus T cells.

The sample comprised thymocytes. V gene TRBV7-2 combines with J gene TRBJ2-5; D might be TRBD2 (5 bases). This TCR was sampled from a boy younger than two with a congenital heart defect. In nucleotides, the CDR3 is TGTGCCAGCAGCCCCCCGGCCGGCGGGCCTAGGGAGACCCAGTACTTC. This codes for CASSPPAGGPRETQYF.